These 21 T cell receptor beta chains share one sample of origin, sequenced in a study of blood T cell repertoires in COVID-19. Libraries were prepared by immunoSEQ multiplex PCR; TCRdb keeps only in-frame clonotypes and omits some of them. The data contain roughly 30,000 clones, 84% of them singletons. The material sequenced was peripheral blood. These receptors were collected from a man older than 75 with active COVID-19.

This chain links TRBV3-1 (or the pseudogene TRBV3-2) with TRBJ1-2, with TRBD1 matching 8 bases. V dropped 1 base and J dropped 4; count of bases not matched to a gene: 8. CDR1 is LGHDT, CDR2 YNNKEL, per germline (reference sequence). The CDR3 runs to 16 residues. The CDR3: CASSQGDRRGFYGYTF. The CDR3 bases are TGTGCCAGCAGCCAAGGGGACAGGCGAGGCTTCTATGGCTACACCTTC.

The CDR3 coding sequence is TGCAGTGCCCCCAGGGCAACTGAAGCTTTCTTT. It codes for CSAPRATEAFF. The chain has TRBV20-1 and TRBJ1-1; perhaps TRBD1 as D (5 bases). The CDR3 has 11 residues. Germline V gives CDR1 DFQATT, CDR2 SNEGSKA (reference sequence). The germline V and J ends were trimmed by 6 bases and 5 bases, with 10 bases remaining between them.

This chain links TRBV10-3 with TRBJ1-1, with D maybe TRBD1 (6 bases). The CDR3 has 14 residues. Trimming pared 5 bases from V and 2 bases from J, leaving 12 bases between. CDR1 ENHRY and CDR2 SYGVKD come from the germline V gene. CDR3 amino acids: CAISNQGGNTEAFF. As DNA, the CDR3 is TGTGCCATCAGTAACCAAGGGGGTAACACTGAAGCTTTCTTT.

The gene calls are TRBV7-2 and TRBJ1-3; TRBD1 matches at 7 bases. The trim removed 5 bases at V and 3 bases at J, leaving 4 bases unmatched. Germline V gene data show CDR1 as SGHTA and CDR2 as FQGNSA. The CDR3 runs to 14 residues. The CDR3 reads CASSPTGYGNTIYF. The CDR3, as DNA: TGTGCCAGCAGCCCGACAGGGTATGGAAACACCATATATTTT.

The chain couples TRBV30 to TRBJ2-7; 8 bases line up with TRBD1. V lost 4 bases and J lost 5; bases outside the gene matches: 7. The CDR3 covers 13 residues. The germline V gene encodes CDR1 GTSNPN and CDR2 SVGIG (reference sequence). This chain's CDR3 is CAWTGDRPHEQYF. The CDR3 DNA reads TGTGCCTGGACCGGGGACAGGCCCCACGAGCAGTACTTC.

The gene calls are TRBV14 and TRBJ2-7; possible D gene TRBD2, 6 bases. The CDR3 consists of 14 residues. The V gene lost 1 base and the J gene lost 7 bases, with 14 bases spanning the gap. The germline CDR1 and CDR2 sequences are SGHDN and FVKESK. The CDR3 nucleotides are TGTGCCAGCAGCCAAGTTCCAGGTCGGGGGGAGCAGTACTTC. Translation: CASSQVPGRGEQYF.

This chain connects TRBV3-1 (or the pseudogene TRBV3-2) to TRBJ2-1, with a tentative D call TRBD2 (7 bases). Between the trimmed V and J ends, which lost 3 bases and 7 bases, there was a span of 16 bases. Per the germline V gene, CDR1 is LGHDT and CDR2 is YNNKEL (reference sequence). The CDR3 runs 15 residues. The CDR3 bases are TGTGCCAGCAGCCATGAGGGGGGGCTAGGGAATGAGCAGTTCTTC. It yields the protein CASSHEGGLGNEQFF.

V and J are TRBV6-1 and TRBJ1-4; D ambiguous. The CDR3 is 12 amino acids. Germline loops: CDR1 MNHNS, CDR2 SASEGT. The V gene lost 2 bases and the J gene lost 8 bases, with 6 bases spanning the gap. CDR3 nucleotides: TGTGCCAGCAGTGAATACGGGGAAAAACTGTTTTTT. This codes for CASSEYGEKLFF.

The gene calls are TRBV10-3 and TRBJ1-2, with TRBD1 matching over 8 bases. There are 13 residues in the CDR3. Germline CDR1 ENHRY, CDR2 SYGVKD. V gave up 7 bases and J gave up 6 bases; unmatched junction bases: 7. The CDR3 region has the DNA TGTGCCATCACCTCTACAGGGGGAGATGGCTACACCTTC. Translated: CAITSTGGDGYTF.

The CDR3: CAWSERTGPANYGYTF. DNA for the CDR3: TGTGCCTGGAGCGAAAGGACAGGCCCAGCTAACTATGGCTACACCTTC. The chain is built from TRBV30 and TRBJ1-2, with 7 bases fitting TRBD1. The CDR3 is made up of 16 amino acids. V trimming: 3 bases; J trimming: 0 bases; junction bases outside the gene matches: 10. Germline loops: CDR1 GTSNPN, CDR2 SVGIG (reference sequence). Complete variable domain (other parts from reference TRBV30 and TRBJ1-2): SQTIHQWPATLVQPVGSPLSLECTVEGTSNPNLYWYRQAAGRGLQLLFYSVGIGQISSEVPQNLSASRPQDRQFILSSKKLLLSDSGFYLCAWSERTGPANYGYTFGSGTRLTVV.

This clone was counted a single time. The V gene is TRBV5-1, the J gene TRBJ2-5, with D possibly matching TRBD1 (5 bases). Trimming removed 1 base at V and 5 bases at J, with 12 bases between. Germline V CDR1 and CDR2: SGHRS, YFSETQ. CDR3 size: 14 residues. DNA for the CDR3: TGCGCCAGCAGCTTGACGCCAGGGATTGAGACCCAGTACTTC. Protein sequence: CASSLTPGIETQYF. The variable domain in full, with the rest retrieved from reference TRBV5-1 and TRBJ2-5, is KAGVTQTPRYLIKTRGQQVTLSCSPISGHRSVSWYQQTPGQGLQFLFEYFSETQRNKGNFPGRFSGRQFSNSRSEMNVSTLELGDSALYLCASSLTPGIETQYFGPGTRLLVL.

V usage is TRBV12-3 or TRBV12-4 and J usage is TRBJ1-1; no definite D call. This CDR3 comprises 13 residues. Deletions cut 3 bases from V and 4 bases from J, with 9 bases between. The CDR3 DNA sequence: TGTGCCAGCAGTTTGGAGGAGGGCACTGAAGCTTTCTTT. This gives the protein CASSLEEGTEAFF.

This chain uses TRBV5-1 with TRBJ2-3, with D possibly matching TRBD2 (6 bases). CDR1 is SGHRS, CDR2 YFSETQ, per germline. CDR3 length: 14 amino acids. Trimming stripped 4 bases from V and 6 bases from J, with 15 bases between. DNA for the CDR3: TGCGCCAGCAGCCCTAGCGACCCCAAGGATACGCAGTATTTT. This encodes CASSPSDPKDTQYF.

The rearrangement joins TRBV6-5 to TRBJ2-1, with 7 nucleotides matching TRBD1. Per the germline V gene, CDR1 is MNHEY and CDR2 is SVGAGI. J gave up 6 bases and V 10 bases, and 3 bases lay outside the gene matches. The CDR3 totals 11 residues. CDR3 amino acids: CATRTGNEQFF. The CDR3 bases are TGTGCCACAAGGACAGGCAATGAGCAGTTCTTC.

This clone was seen more than once but under ten times. The V and J genes are TRBV6-5 and TRBJ1-5; 8 bases match TRBD1. This CDR3 spans 13 amino acids. After removal of 5 bases from V and 6 bases from J, the junction contained 3 bases not matched to a gene. Germline CDR1 MNHEY, CDR2 SVGAGI. The CDR3 DNA is TGTGCCAGCAGTCCAGGGGGCTTTCAGCCCCAGCATTTT. Protein sequence: CASSPGGFQPQHF.

The V gene is TRBV7-2, the J gene TRBJ2-3, with a weak D call TRBD2 (7 bases). Trimming left V 3 bases short and J 2 bases short, with 18 bases between. The length of the CDR3 is 17 residues. Per germline, CDR1 SGHTA and CDR2 FQGNSA. CDR3 in amino acids: CASSLHGAGDTTDTQYF. CDR3 sequence (DNA): TGTGCCAGCAGCTTGCACGGGGCGGGGGACACCACAGATACGCAGTATTTT.

This chain uses TRBV3-1 (or the pseudogene TRBV3-2) with TRBJ2-5, with D tentatively TRBD2 (7 bases). Between the trimmed V and J ends, which lost 5 bases and 2 bases, there was a span of 18 bases. Germline V gives CDR1 LGHDT, CDR2 YNNKEL (reference sequence). The CDR3 covers 16 residues. For the CDR3, the DNA is TGTGCCAGCAGCACCCGGGGCGGGGGCCAACAAGAGACCCAGTACTTC. Protein product: CASSTRGGGQQETQYF.

The chain is built from TRBV7-8 and TRBJ2-2; 8 nucleotides align to TRBD1. The germline CDR1 and CDR2 sequences are SGHVS and FQNEAQ. The CDR3 has 13 residues. After removal of 5 bases from V and 5 bases from J, the junction contained 1 base not matched to a gene. This CDR3 reads CASSHRGTGELFF. The CDR3 DNA sequence: TGTGCCAGCAGCCACAGGGGGACCGGGGAGCTGTTTTTT.

This sequence joins TRBV6-5 and TRBJ2-5; 9 positions agree with TRBD1. Per the germline V gene, CDR1 is MNHEY and CDR2 is SVGAGI. The junction had 7 bases not matched to a gene; V was cut back by 6 bases and J by 2 bases. This CDR3 comprises 15 residues. CDR3 nucleotide sequence: TGTGCCAGCAGACCCGGACAGGGGAGGCAAGAGACCCAGTACTTC. It specifies CASRPGQGRQETQYF.

The chain employs TRBV5-4 and TRBJ1-6; 7 bases align to TRBD1. From germline, CDR1 is SGHNT and CDR2 YYREEE (reference sequence). V was pared by 4 bases and J by 7 bases, with 5 bases of the junction left unmatched. The CDR3 has 14 amino acids. CDR3 residues: CASSLRDRNSPLHF. As DNA, the CDR3 is TGTGCCAGCAGCCTCCGGGACAGAAATTCACCCCTCCACTTT.

The chain combines TRBV12-3 or TRBV12-4 with TRBJ1-2; D remains unclear. The CDR3 runs to 13 residues. V was trimmed by 8 bases and J by 9 bases, leaving 19 bases between them. CDR3 sequence (DNA): TGTGCCAGCCGGAGGCAGGCGACTGACAGCTACACCTTC. Its translation is CASRRQATDSYTF.